These 20 T cell receptor beta chains came from one sample sequenced in a study of human T cells and chemical hapten exposure. TCRdb re-analysed the RACE reads in MiXCR, keeping a single row per CDR3 protein. Among about 100,000 distinct CDR3 sequences listed, approximately 10% were seen once. Time point meaning: patch test 1, 2 weeks after DPC sensitization. Treatment meaning: therapeutic diphenylcyclopropenone sensitization with weekly scalp DPC. Sequenced here: whole blood, sampled in connection with sensitization to the hapten diphenylcyclopropenone (DPC). All receptors come from a woman aged 40 to 50 with alopecia areata. Some clones in this sample may be carry-over from other donors' samples.

The chain combines TRBV6-5 with TRBJ2-1, with a weak D call TRBD2 (5 bases). The CDR3 totals 16 residues. CDR1 and CDR2 from the germline V gene are MNHEY and SVGAGI. V gave up 0 bases and J gave up 7 bases, with 16 bases separating them. CDR3 in DNA: TGTGCCAGCAGTTACTCAGCCCGGACTTCGGGGAATGAGCAGTTCTTC. This encodes CASSYSARTSGNEQFF.

This clonotype was observed many times. V gene TRBV7-6 combines with J gene TRBJ2-3, with 12 nucleotides matching TRBD2. The CDR3 extends over 16 amino acids. CDR1 and CDR2 from the germline V gene are SGHVS and FNYEAQ. V dropped 2 bases and J dropped 3; count of bases not matched to a gene: 3. This CDR3 reads CASSLWTSGTTDTQYF. CDR3 coding DNA: TGTGCCAGCAGCTTATGGACTAGCGGGACAACAGATACGCAGTATTTT. The complete variable domain, with remaining parts taken from reference TRBV7-6 and TRBJ2-3, reads GAGVSQSPRYKVTKRGQDVALRCDPISGHVSLYWYRQALGQGPEFLTYFNYEAQQDKSGLPNDRFSAERPEGSISTLTIQRTEQRDSAMYRCASSLWTSGTTDTQYFGPGTRLTVL.

This clonotype was recorded at least ten times. V and J are TRBV27 and TRBJ1-6; 8 nucleotides line up with TRBD1. CDR1 and CDR2 (germline): MNHEY, SMNVEV (reference sequence). V was pared by 0 bases and J by 10 bases, with 8 bases of the junction left unmatched. The CDR3 totals 16 residues. The DNA of the CDR3 is TGTGCCAGCAGTTTATCGGCGGACAGGGTTTTCTCACCCCTCCACTTT. Amino acids: CASSLSADRVFSPLHF.

Ten or more counts support this clonotype. The V call is TRBV6-2 or TRBV6-3, the J call TRBJ2-2; possibly TRBD1 or TRBD2 for D (5 bases each). The CDR3 loop spans 17 amino acids. Germline values: CDR1 MNHEY, CDR2 SVGEGT. V gave up 4 bases and J gave up 6 bases, with 21 bases separating them. CDR3 region: CASSFPPGRSLSGELFF. CDR3 DNA: TGTGCCAGCAGTTTTCCCCCGGGACGCTCCTTGTCCGGGGAGCTGTTTTTT.

This clonotype was observed a handful of times. J is TRBJ1-1 and V is TRBV6-5, with D unclear. V gave up 4 bases and J gave up 2 bases, with 11 bases separating them. The CDR3 is 14 amino acids. CDR1 is MNHEY, CDR2 SVGAGI, per germline. CDR3 loop: CASSLRAANTEAFF. The CDR3, as DNA: TGTGCCAGCAGTTTGCGGGCAGCTAACACTGAAGCTTTCTTT.

There are a few counts of this clonotype. CDR3 sequence reads: CASSQGQESGRYNEQFF. In DNA, the CDR3 is TGTGCCAGCAGCCAGGGTCAGGAAAGCGGGAGGTACAATGAGCAGTTCTTC. This chain uses TRBV7-9 with TRBJ2-1; 9 nucleotides agree with TRBD2. With 5 bases clipped from V and 4 bases from J, the junction kept 12 bases outside the gene matches. CDR3 length: 17 residues. Germline V lookup: CDR1 SEHNR, CDR2 FQNEAQ (reference sequence). The full variable domain, its missing parts supplied by reference TRBV7-9 and TRBJ2-1, is DTGVSQNPRHKITKRGQNVTFRCDPISEHNRLYWYRQTLGQGPEFLTYFQNEAQLEKSRLLSDRFSAERPKGSFSTLEIQRTEQGDSAMYLCASSQGQESGRYNEQFFGPGTRLTVL.

This clonotype was counted many times. The chain has TRBV10-2 and TRBJ2-3; TRBD2 aligns across 12 bases. After removal of 6 bases from V and 5 bases from J, the junction contained 9 bases not matched to a gene. The CDR3 consists of 16 residues. Per the germline V gene, CDR1 is WSHSY and CDR2 is SAAADI. As DNA, the CDR3 is TGCGCCAGCAGGCCAGCTAGCGGGGGGGTAAGAGATACGCAGTATTTT. It encodes CASRPASGGVRDTQYF.

In its sample, this clonotype was seen a few times. The rearrangement uses TRBV20-1 and TRBJ2-1, with 13 bases identical to TRBD2. The CDR3 spans 15 residues. The ends lost 4 bases at V and 9 bases at J; junction bases unmatched: 9. CDR1 is DFQATT and CDR2 is SNEGSKA in the germline V gene (reference sequence). In nucleotides, the CDR3 is TGCAGTGCTACCTCTAGGACTAGCGGGAGTGGTGAGCAGTTCTTC. The encoded protein is CSATSRTSGSGEQFF.

The table lists this clonotype with many counts. This chain joins TRBV12-5 and TRBJ2-3; the D call may be TRBD1 or TRBD2 (5 bases each). The CDR3 contains 15 residues. The V end was cut by 6 bases, the J end by 0 bases, with 13 bases between. Germline CDR1 is LGHNT and CDR2 is FRNRAP. The CDR3 reads CASGPGTASTDTQYF. In DNA, the CDR3 is TGTGCTAGTGGCCCTGGGACGGCTAGCACAGATACGCAGTATTTT.

The rearrangement joins TRBV9 to TRBJ2-2; no clear D. The CDR3 is made up of 11 amino acids. Between the trimmed V and J ends, which lost 2 bases and 8 bases, there was a span of 4 bases. Germline CDR1 and CDR2: SGDLS and YYNGEE. DNA of the CDR3: TGTGCCAGCAGCGTCGCAGGGGAGCTGTTTTTT. It specifies CASSVAGELFF.

This clonotype appeared a few times. V gene TRBV30 combines with J gene TRBJ1-1; D is possibly TRBD1 (5 bases). V lost 3 bases, J lost 5 bases, and 13 bases lay in between. The CDR3 contains 13 residues. From germline, CDR1 is GTSNPN and CDR2 SVGIG (reference sequence). The CDR3 nucleotides read TGTGCCTGGAGCGGGACCAGAGGGACTGAAGCTTTCTTT. This sequence encodes CAWSGTRGTEAFF.

This clonotype has just a few counts. This sequence joins TRBV6-1 and TRBJ2-2, with 9 bases fitting TRBD1. J gave up 3 bases and V 1 base, and 6 bases lay outside the gene matches. The CDR3 has 17 amino acids. CDR1 and CDR2 from the germline V gene are MNHNS and SASEGT. Here the CDR3 reads CASSEVPGTGYTGELFF. Written as DNA, the CDR3 is TGTGCCAGCAGTGAAGTCCCCGGGACAGGGTACACCGGGGAGCTGTTTTTT.

This clonotype was detected many times. The rearrangement uses TRBV9 and TRBJ1-3; possible D gene TRBD1, 5 bases. The CDR3 sequence is 14 residues long. Per germline, CDR1 SGDLS and CDR2 YYNGEE. V was clipped by 2 bases and J by 1 base, with 7 bases between them. This CDR3 reads CASSVEGSGNTIYF. In DNA form, the CDR3 reads TGTGCCAGCAGCGTGGAGGGGTCTGGAAACACCATATATTTT. Full variable domain (outside the CDR3, taken from reference TRBV9 and TRBJ1-3): DSGVTQTPKHLITATGQRVTLRCSPRSGDLSVYWYQQSLDQGLQFLIQYYNGEERAKGNILERFSAQQFPDLHSELNLSSLELGDSALYFCASSVEGSGNTIYFGEGSWLTVV.

This clonotype was counted many times. The chain is built from TRBV20-1 and TRBJ2-3; 16 positions match TRBD2. Germline CDR1 reads DFQATT; CDR2 reads SNEGSKA (reference sequence). The CDR3 covers 18 residues. The ends lost 0 bases at V and 5 bases at J; junction bases unmatched: 8. This CDR3 reads CSARDLGLAGGLGDTQYF. DNA of the CDR3: TGCAGTGCTAGAGATTTGGGACTAGCGGGGGGGCTTGGAGATACGCAGTATTTT.

The chain uses TRBV4-2 and TRBJ2-5; D is perhaps TRBD1 (6 bases). Per germline, CDR1 LGHNA and CDR2 YNFKEQ. V was clipped by 3 bases and J by 1 base, with 12 bases between them. The CDR3 is 15 amino acids. CDR3 coding DNA: TGTGCCAGCAGCCAGAAACAGGGTATCCAAGAGACCCAGTACTTC. Translating it yields CASSQKQGIQETQYF.

At least ten counts were recorded for this clonotype. The gene calls are TRBV3-1 and TRBJ2-3; D remains ambiguous. The CDR3 runs 14 residues. CDR1 and CDR2 (germline): LGHDT, YNNKEL (reference sequence). Trimming left V 1 base short and J 4 bases short, with 9 bases between. CDR3 amino acids: CASSQVYGPDTQYF. CDR3 DNA sequence: TGTGCCAGCAGCCAAGTCTACGGTCCAGATACGCAGTATTTT.

This clonotype was counted at least ten times. The J gene is TRBJ2-1, the V gene TRBV6-2 or TRBV6-3, with D uncertain. The CDR3 runs 15 residues. CDR1 MNHEY and CDR2 SVGEGT come from the germline V gene. Trimming took off 8 bases at V and 0 bases at J, with 14 bases between the two ends. The CDR3 region is CASQQRSNSYNEQFF. The CDR3 region has the DNA TGTGCCAGCCAGCAGCGATCTAACTCCTACAATGAGCAGTTCTTC.

This clonotype was found many times. The chain links TRBV12-3 or TRBV12-4 to TRBJ1-5, with D possibly matching TRBD1 (5 bases). The CDR3 has 16 residues. The V gene lost 2 bases and the J gene lost 2 bases, with 13 bases spanning the gap. The CDR3 here is CASSLSRAGGNQPQHF. The CDR3 DNA is TGTGCCAGCAGTTTATCCAGGGCAGGAGGCAATCAGCCCCAGCATTTT.

The chain is built from TRBV6-2 or TRBV6-3 and TRBJ1-5, with D possibly TRBD1 on 6 matching bases. Germline CDR1 and CDR2: MNHEY and SVGEGT. Trimming pared 7 bases from V and 8 bases from J, leaving 12 bases between. The CDR3 runs 12 residues. The CDR3 loop is CASTLRGEPQHF. The CDR3 nucleotides read TGTGCCAGCACTCTAAGGGGGGAGCCCCAGCATTTT.

The chain's CDR3 is CASSSRTSGFSYEQYF. The CDR3 DNA reads as TGCGCCAGCAGCTCACGGACTAGCGGATTCTCCTACGAGCAGTACTTC. The chain recombines TRBV5-1 with TRBJ2-7; the match to TRBD2 covers 10 bases. The V gene end was trimmed by 3 bases and the J gene end by 0 bases; junction bases not matched to a gene: 6. The CDR3 consists of 16 residues. CDR1 is SGHRS and CDR2 is YFSETQ in the germline V gene.